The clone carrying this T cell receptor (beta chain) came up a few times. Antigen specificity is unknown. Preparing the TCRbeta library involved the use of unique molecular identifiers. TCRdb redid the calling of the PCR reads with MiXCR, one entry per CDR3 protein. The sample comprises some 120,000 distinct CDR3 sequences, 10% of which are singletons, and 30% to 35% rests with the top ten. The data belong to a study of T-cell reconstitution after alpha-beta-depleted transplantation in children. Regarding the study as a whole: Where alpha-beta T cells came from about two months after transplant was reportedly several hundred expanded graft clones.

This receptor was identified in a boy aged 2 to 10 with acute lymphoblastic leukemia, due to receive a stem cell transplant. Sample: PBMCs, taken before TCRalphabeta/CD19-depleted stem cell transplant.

Here the CDR3 reads CASSLIPGNEQFF. The CDR3 nucleotides read TGTGCCAGCAGTTTAATCCCGGGTAATGAGCAGTTCTTC. This chain links TRBV27 with TRBJ2-1; D unresolved. CDR3 size: 13 residues. V lost 2 bases, J lost 7 bases, and 9 bases lay in between. The germline CDR1 and CDR2 sequences are MNHEY and SMNVEV (reference sequence).